The T cell receptor beta chain described here comes from a study of cytotoxic CD8 clonotypes in ibrutinib-treated CLL. The assay was immunoSEQ multiplex PCR, and TCRdb's table has in-frame clones only and misses some. The sample yields roughly 54,000 clones, around 52% seen once. This clone was picked up a small number of times. Germline V gene lookup returns CDR1 SGDLS and CDR2 YYNGEE. Trimming removed 3 bases from V and 4 bases from J; junction bases left unmatched: 6. The CDR3 is made up of 14 amino acids. The sample here was PBMCs, taken after 24 months of ibrutinib treatment. The rearrangement uses TRBV9 and TRBJ1-2; 7 bases fit TRBD1. The TCR was taken from a human donor with chronic lymphocytic leukemia. In DNA, the CDR3 is TGTGCCAGCAGCGAGAGGACAGGTTTCTATGGCTACACCTTC. Protein product: CASSERTGFYGYTF.